This paragraph reports one TCR beta chain. Additional DNA sequences in this sample encode the identical CDR3. Germline-derived CDR1 and CDR2 are MNHEY and SVGAGI. This CDR3 is built from 13 residues. The ends lost 6 bases at V and 3 bases at J; junction bases unmatched: 2. This sample was taken from a study of blood T cell repertoires in COVID-19. Study summary: Specimens from acute and convalescent COVID-19 originated in the United States, Italy and Spain. Sources were T cells, B-cell-depleted T cells, or PBMCs; the material itself was cDNA or gDNA.

In the authors' workflow: Amplification from reference gene primers served as the basis for estimated nucleated cell counts. Using immunoSEQ multiplex PCR, the repertoire was profiled, and TCRdb retains in-frame clones only, with some absent. For V, J and clone size, that table is used; D and trimming come from the DNA. The data show hundreds of thousands of clones, approximately 87% seen once. This chain connects TRBV6-5 to TRBJ2-7; 10 bases align to TRBD1. The sequenced sample was peripheral blood. This TCR derives from a man between 60 and 75 years old who had recovered from COVID-19. CDR3 nucleotide sequence: TGTGCCAGCAGACGGGACAGGGGCTACGAGCAGTACTTC. Its translation is CASRRDRGYEQYF.